This T cell receptor (beta chain) originates from a study of CD8+ T cells in alopecia areata. In the case of four to six patients, the CD4+ cells were sorted into CD25+CD127- cells. Both peripheral blood and punch biopsies of lesional scalp skin were obtained from patients who had alopecia areata. Researchers picked out CD4+ and CD8+ T cells from PBMCs by sorting. V was clipped by 5 bases and J by 4 bases, with 11 bases between them. The CDR3 contains 13 residues. CDR1 and CDR2 (germline): SGHNT, YENEEA. Study findings and constraints: Alopecia totalis/universalis scalp especially showed more expanded CD8+ clones than normal scalp. Researchers reported that TCR sharing among patients proved less clear than in mice, possibly HLA-linked.

RNA was isolated and reverse transcribed to cDNA, the sequencing template. Sequencing used immunoSEQ multiplex PCR; TCRdb keeps in-frame clones, though not all of them. This sample has 30,000 to 40,000 clones, with around 50% found just once. This clone was seen only once. Its antigen is unknown. The TCR originated in a human donor with alopecia areata. The sample was CD4+ Tregs sorted from blood. This sequence joins TRBV11-3 and TRBJ2-5; no clear D gene. CDR3 DNA sequence: TGTGCCAGCAGCCTGGGTTTAGTAGAGACCCAGTACTTC. As protein: CASSLGLVETQYF. Supplemented by reference TRBV11-3 and TRBJ2-5, the full variable domain reads EAGVVQSPRYKIIEKKQPVAFWCNPISGHNTLYWYLQNLGQGPELLIRYENEEAVDDSQLPKDRFSAERLKGVDSTLKIQPAELGDSAVYLCASSLGLVETQYFGPGTRLLVL.